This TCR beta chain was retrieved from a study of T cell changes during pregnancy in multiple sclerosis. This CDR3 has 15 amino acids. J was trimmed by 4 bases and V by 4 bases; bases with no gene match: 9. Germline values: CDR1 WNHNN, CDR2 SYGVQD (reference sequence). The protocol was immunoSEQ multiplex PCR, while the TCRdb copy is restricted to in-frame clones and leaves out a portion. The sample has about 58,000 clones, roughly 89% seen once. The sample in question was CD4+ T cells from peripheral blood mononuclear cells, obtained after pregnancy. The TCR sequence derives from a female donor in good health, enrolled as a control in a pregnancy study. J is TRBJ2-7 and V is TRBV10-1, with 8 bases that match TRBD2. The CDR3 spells CASSGPTSGSYEQYF. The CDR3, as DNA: TGCGCCAGCAGTGGACCCACTAGCGGTTCGTACGAGCAGTACTTC.